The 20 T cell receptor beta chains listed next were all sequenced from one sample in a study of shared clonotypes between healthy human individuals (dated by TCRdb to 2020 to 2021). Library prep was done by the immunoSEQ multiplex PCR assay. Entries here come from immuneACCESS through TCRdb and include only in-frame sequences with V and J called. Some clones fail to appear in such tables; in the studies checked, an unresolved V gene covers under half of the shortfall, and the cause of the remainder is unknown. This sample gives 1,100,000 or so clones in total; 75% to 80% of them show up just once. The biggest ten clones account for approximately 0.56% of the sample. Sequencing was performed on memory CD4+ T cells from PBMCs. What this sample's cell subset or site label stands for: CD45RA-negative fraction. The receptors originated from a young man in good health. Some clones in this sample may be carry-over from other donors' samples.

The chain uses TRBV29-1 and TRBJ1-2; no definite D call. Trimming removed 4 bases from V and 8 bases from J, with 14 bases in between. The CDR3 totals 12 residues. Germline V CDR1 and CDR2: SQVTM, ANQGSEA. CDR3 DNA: TGCAGCGTTGGTGTCGGGGAGAGGGGCTACACCTTC. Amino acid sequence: CSVGVGERGYTF.

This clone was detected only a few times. This chain's CDR3 is CASSPDRGEGYTF. CDR3 bases: TGTGCCAGCAGCCCTGACAGGGGGGAGGGCTACACCTTC. The J gene is TRBJ1-2, the V gene TRBV11-2; 9 bases are shared with TRBD1. The ends lost 5 bases at V and 8 bases at J; junction bases unmatched: 6. Germline CDR1 reads SGHAT; CDR2 reads FQNNGV. The CDR3 has 13 amino acids.

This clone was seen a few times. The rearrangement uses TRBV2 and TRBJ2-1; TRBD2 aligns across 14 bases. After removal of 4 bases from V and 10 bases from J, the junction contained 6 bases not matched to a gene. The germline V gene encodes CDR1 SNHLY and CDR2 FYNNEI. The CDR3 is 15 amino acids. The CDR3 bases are TGTGCCAGCAGTGCGGGACTAGCGGGAGACGGAGAGCAGTTCTTC. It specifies CASSAGLAGDGEQFF.

CDR3 DNA sequence: TGTGCCAGCAGCACTCGGACAGGGGGAGGGCGAGAGACCCAGTACTTC. Encoded protein: CASSTRTGGGRETQYF. The chain combines TRBV5-4 with TRBJ2-5; 10 positions agree with TRBD1. CDR3 length equals 16 residues. Germline V CDR1 and CDR2: SGHNT, YYREEE (reference sequence). With 4 bases clipped from V and 4 bases from J, the junction kept 10 bases outside the gene matches. Full variable domain (missing parts from reference TRBV5-4 and TRBJ2-5): ETGVTQSPTHLIKTRGQQVTLRCSSQSGHNTVSWYQQALGQGPQFIFQYYREEENGRGNFPPRFSGLQFPNYSSELNVNALELDDSALYLCASSTRTGGGRETQYFGPGTRLLVL.

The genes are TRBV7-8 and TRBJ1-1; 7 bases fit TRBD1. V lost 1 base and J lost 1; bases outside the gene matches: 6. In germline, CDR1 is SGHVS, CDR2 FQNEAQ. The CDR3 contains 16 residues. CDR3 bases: TGTGCCAGCAGCTTAGAGTGGGGACAGACGAACACTGAAGCTTTCTTT. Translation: CASSLEWGQTNTEAFF.

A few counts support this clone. The CDR3 DNA reads as TGTGCCAGCAGCTCTACAGGTAGCACAGATACGCAGTATTTT. This codes for CASSSTGSTDTQYF. This rearrangement joins TRBV5-6 to TRBJ2-3; D is possibly TRBD1 (5 bases). CDR3 size: 14 residues. From germline, CDR1 is SGHDT and CDR2 YYEEEE. Trimming cost V 3 bases and J 0 bases, with 8 bases left between them.

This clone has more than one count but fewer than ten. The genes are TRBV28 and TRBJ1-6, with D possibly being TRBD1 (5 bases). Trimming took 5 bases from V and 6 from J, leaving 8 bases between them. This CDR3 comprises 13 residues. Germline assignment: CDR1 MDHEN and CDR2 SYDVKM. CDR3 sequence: CASSRDSNSPLHF. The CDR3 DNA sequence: TGTGCCAGCAGTCGGGACTCTAATTCACCCCTCCACTTT.

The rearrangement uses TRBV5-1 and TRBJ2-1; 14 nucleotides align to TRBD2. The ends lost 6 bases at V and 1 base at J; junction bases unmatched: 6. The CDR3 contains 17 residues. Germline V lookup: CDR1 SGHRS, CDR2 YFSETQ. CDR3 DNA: TGCGCCAGCACCCCGGGACTAGCGGGAGCGTCCTACAATGAGCAGTTCTTC. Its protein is CASTPGLAGASYNEQFF.

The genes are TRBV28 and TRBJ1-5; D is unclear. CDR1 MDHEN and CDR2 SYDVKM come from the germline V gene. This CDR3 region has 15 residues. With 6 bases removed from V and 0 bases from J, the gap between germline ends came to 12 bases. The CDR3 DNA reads TGTGCCAGCAGCCCTCAGGCGTATAGCAATCAGCCCCAGCATTTT. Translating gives CASSPQAYSNQPQHF.

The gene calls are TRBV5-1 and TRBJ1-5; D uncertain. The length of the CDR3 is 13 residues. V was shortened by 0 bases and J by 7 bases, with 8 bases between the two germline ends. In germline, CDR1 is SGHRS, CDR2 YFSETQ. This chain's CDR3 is CASSLGTKQPQHF. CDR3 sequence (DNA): TGCGCCAGCAGCTTGGGAACGAAGCAGCCCCAGCATTTT. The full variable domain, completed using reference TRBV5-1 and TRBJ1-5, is KAGVTQTPRYLIKTRGQQVTLSCSPISGHRSVSWYQQTPGQGLQFLFEYFSETQRNKGNFPGRFSGRQFSNSRSEMNVSTLELGDSALYLCASSLGTKQPQHFGDGTRLSIL.

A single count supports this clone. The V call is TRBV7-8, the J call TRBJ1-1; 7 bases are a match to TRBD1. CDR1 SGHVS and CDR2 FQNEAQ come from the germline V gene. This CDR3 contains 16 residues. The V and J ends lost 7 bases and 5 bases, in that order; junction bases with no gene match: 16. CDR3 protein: CASTSFRAGGYTEAFF. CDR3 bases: TGTGCCAGCACCTCATTTAGGGCAGGGGGATATACTGAAGCTTTCTTT.

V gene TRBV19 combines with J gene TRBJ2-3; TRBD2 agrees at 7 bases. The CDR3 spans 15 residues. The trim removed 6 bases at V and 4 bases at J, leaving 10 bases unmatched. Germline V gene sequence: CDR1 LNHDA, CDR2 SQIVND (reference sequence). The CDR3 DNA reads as TGTGCCAGTAGGGCGGGGAGGGCAATTGCAGATACGCAGTATTTT. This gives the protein CASRAGRAIADTQYF.

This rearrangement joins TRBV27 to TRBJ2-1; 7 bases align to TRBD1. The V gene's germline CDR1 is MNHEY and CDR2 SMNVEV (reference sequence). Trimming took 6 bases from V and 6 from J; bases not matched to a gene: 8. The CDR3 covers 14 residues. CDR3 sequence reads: CASRGTASPNEQFF. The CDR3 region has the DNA TGTGCCAGCAGGGGGACAGCATCTCCCAATGAGCAGTTCTTC.

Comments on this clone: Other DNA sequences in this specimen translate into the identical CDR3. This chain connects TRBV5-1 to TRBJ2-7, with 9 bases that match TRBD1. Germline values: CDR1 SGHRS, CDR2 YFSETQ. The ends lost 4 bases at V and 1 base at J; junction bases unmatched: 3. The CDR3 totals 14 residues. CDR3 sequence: CASSPTGGSYEQYF. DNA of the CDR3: TGCGCCAGCAGCCCGACAGGGGGATCCTACGAGCAGTACTTC. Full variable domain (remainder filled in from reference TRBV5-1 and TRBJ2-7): KAGVTQTPRYLIKTRGQQVTLSCSPISGHRSVSWYQQTPGQGLQFLFEYFSETQRNKGNFPGRFSGRQFSNSRSEMNVSTLELGDSALYLCASSPTGGSYEQYFGPGTRLTVT.

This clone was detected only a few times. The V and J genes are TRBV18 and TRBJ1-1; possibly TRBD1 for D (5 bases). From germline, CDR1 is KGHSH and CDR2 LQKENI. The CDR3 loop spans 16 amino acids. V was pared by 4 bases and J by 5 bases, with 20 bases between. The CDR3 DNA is TGTGCCAGCTCACTATCCACCGTGACAGCGGGTACTGAAGCTTTCTTT. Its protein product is CASSLSTVTAGTEAFF.

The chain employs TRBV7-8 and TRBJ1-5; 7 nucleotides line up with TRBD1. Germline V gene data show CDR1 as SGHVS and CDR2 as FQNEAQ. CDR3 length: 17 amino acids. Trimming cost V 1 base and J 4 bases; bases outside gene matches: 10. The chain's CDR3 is CASSLGFRGERNQPQHF. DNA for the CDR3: TGTGCCAGCAGCTTAGGCTTCAGGGGGGAGAGGAATCAGCCCCAGCATTTT.

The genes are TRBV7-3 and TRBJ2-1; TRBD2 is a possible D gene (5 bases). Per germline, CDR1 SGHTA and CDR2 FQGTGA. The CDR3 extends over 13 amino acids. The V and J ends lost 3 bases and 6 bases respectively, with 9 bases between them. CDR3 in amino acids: CASSFTRGNEQFF. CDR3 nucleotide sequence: TGTGCCAGCAGCTTCACTCGGGGCAATGAGCAGTTCTTC.

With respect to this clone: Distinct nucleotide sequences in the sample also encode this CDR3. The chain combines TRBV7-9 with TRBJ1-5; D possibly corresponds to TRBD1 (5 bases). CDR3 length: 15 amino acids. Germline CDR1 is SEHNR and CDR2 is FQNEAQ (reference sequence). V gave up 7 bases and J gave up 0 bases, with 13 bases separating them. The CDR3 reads CASTRGGNSNQPQHF. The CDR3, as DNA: TGTGCCAGCACCCGGGGGGGGAATAGCAATCAGCCCCAGCATTTT.

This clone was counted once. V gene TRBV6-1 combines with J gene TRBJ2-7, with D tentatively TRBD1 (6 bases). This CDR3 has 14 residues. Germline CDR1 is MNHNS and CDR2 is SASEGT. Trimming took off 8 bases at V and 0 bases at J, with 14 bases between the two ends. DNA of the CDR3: TGTGCCAGCCACCGGGACATTATCTCCTACGAGCAGTACTTC. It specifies CASHRDIISYEQYF.

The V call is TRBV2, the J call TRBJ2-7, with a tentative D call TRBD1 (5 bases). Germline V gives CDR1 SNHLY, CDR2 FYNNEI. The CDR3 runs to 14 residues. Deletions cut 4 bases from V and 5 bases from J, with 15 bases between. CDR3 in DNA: TGTGCCAGCAGTGGGACATGGGCAATGAACGAGCAGTACTTC. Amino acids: CASSGTWAMNEQYF. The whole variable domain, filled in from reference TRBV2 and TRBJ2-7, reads EPEVTQTPSHQVTQMGQEVILRCVPISNHLYFYWYRQILGQKVEFLVSFYNNEISEKSEIFDDQFSVERPDGSNFTLKIRSTKLEDSAMYFCASSGTWAMNEQYFGPGTRLTVT.